The present TCR beta chain was sequenced within a study of graft-versus-host responses after intestinal transplantation. The CDR3 extends over 16 amino acids. Germline CDR1 and CDR2: MGHRA and YSYEKL. TCRdb's table, derived via immunoSEQ multiplex PCR, lists solely in-frame clones and lacks some. The sample yields 50,000 to 80,000 clones, approximately 90% seen once. Study outcomes and limitations: After transplant, early declines in HvG clones were associated with peak levels of circulating GvH clones. Recipient marrow showed GvH clones, some seen first in ileum or blood.

As for this clone: Its target is unknown. A read error may account for a junction end that differs from germline.

The sequencing here drew on unstimulated CD8+ T cells sorted from spleen or lymph node cells, taken before transplant. This chain connects TRBV4-1 to TRBJ2-1, with D possibly matching TRBD1 (6 bases). This TCR derives from a human donor who was the organ donor for an intestinal transplant. CDR3 protein: CTSSQDITGWNNEQFF. The CDR3 region has the DNA TGCACCAGCAGCCAAGATATAACAGGGTGGAACAATGAGCAGTTCTTC.